This T cell receptor (beta chain) was recorded in a study of shared clonotypes between healthy human individuals. Overall study context: Three plates were used per donor for CD4 naive, three for CD4 memory, two for CD8 naive and one for CD8 memory.

Trimming cost V 0 bases and J 8 bases, with 19 bases left between them. The CDR3 is 16 residues long. The V gene's germline CDR1 is MGHDK and CDR2 SYGVNS. Clones were sequenced by immunoSEQ multiplex PCR, and TCRdb holds only the in-frame ones, with some missing. The table includes a few million clones, just over 90% detected once. The sample consisted of naive CD4+ T cells sorted from blood. Subset in this sample: CD45RA+ positively selected. V usage is TRBV25-1 and J usage is TRBJ1-2; a possible D gene is TRBD1 (5 bases). The sequence derives from a man aged 18 to 35 in good health. CDR3: CASSEYRQGSSRGYTF. CDR3 bases: TGTGCCAGCAGTGAATATCGGCAGGGATCCTCCCGGGGCTACACCTTC.